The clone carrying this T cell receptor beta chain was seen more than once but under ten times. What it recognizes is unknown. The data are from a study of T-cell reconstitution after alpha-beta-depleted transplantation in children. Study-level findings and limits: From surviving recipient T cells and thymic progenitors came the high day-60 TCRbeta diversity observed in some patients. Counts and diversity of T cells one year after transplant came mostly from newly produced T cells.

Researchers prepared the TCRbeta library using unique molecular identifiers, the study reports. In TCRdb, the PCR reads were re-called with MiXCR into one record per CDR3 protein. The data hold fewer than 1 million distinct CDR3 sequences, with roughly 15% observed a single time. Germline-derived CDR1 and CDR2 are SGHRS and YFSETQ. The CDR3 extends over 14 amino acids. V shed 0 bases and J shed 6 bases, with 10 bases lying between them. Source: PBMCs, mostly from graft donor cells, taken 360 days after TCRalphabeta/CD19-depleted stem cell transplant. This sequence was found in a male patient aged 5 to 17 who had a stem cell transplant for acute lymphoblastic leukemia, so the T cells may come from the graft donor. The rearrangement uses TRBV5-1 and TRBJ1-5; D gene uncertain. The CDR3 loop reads CASSLEGIPQPQHF. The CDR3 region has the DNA TGCGCCAGCAGCTTGGAAGGGATCCCTCAGCCCCAGCATTTT.